This entry lists 18 T cell receptor beta chains sequenced from one sample in a study of blood T cell repertoires in COVID-19. Some clones are missing from TCRdb's copy, which holds only in-frame ones; the method was immunoSEQ multiplex PCR. Among about 240,000 clones, roughly four fifths were seen once, and the ten largest hold around 12%. The source material was peripheral blood. The receptors here all came from a woman in her fifties or sixties with active or convalescent COVID-19.

The chain links TRBV3-1 (or the pseudogene TRBV3-2) to TRBJ2-2, with 7 bases identical to TRBD2. This CDR3 has 15 residues. V lost 2 bases and J lost 7; bases outside the gene matches: 7. CDR1 and CDR2 (germline): LGHDT, YNNKEL (reference sequence). In DNA form, the CDR3 reads TGTGCCAGCAGCCAATTGTATGGGGGGGACGGGGAGCTGTTTTTT. Protein product: CASSQLYGGDGELFF.

This clone was observed at least ten times. The same CDR3 arises from other DNA sequences in this sample as well. In nucleotides, the CDR3 is TGTGCCAGCAGCCCGACAGGGGGAGGCTACACCTTC. It yields the protein CASSPTGGGYTF. The rearrangement joins TRBV9 to TRBJ1-2, with 9 bases fitting TRBD1. Germline trimming cut 4 bases from V and 8 bases from J; bases unmatched to any gene: 3. The V gene's germline CDR1 is SGDLS and CDR2 YYNGEE. The CDR3 runs to 12 residues.

The sample holds many counts of this clone. V and J are TRBV6-5 and TRBJ1-2; D is undetermined. CDR3 length: 13 residues. V lost 4 bases, J lost 5 bases, and 11 bases lay in between. The V gene's germline CDR1 is MNHEY and CDR2 SVGAGI. CDR3 residues: CASSSDKGYGYTF. The CDR3 DNA is TGTGCCAGCAGTTCCGACAAAGGATATGGCTACACCTTC.

The genes are TRBV9 and TRBJ1-2; weak D call: TRBD1 (5 bases). The CDR3 is made up of 14 amino acids. In germline, CDR1 is SGDLS, CDR2 YYNGEE. The ends were cut back, 0 bases at V and 0 bases at J, with 6 bases in the middle. The CDR3: CASSVAGTNYGYTF. In DNA form, the CDR3 reads TGTGCCAGCAGCGTAGCAGGGACTAACTATGGCTACACCTTC.

CDR3 region: CASSVGGLNTEAFF. The CDR3 coding sequence is TGTGCCAGCAGCGTGGGGGGTCTGAACACTGAAGCTTTCTTT. The chain couples TRBV7-6 to TRBJ1-1, with D perhaps matching TRBD1 (5 bases). Between the trimmed V and J ends, which lost 5 bases and 0 bases, there was a span of 10 bases. Per the germline V gene, CDR1 is SGHVS and CDR2 is FNYEAQ. This CDR3 has 14 residues.

This clone has only a few counts. V usage is TRBV27 and J usage is TRBJ2-1; maybe TRBD2 (5 bases). This CDR3 has 16 amino acids. The V and J ends lost 0 bases and 6 bases respectively, with 15 bases between them. Germline V CDR1 and CDR2: MNHEY, SMNVEV (reference sequence). The CDR3 sequence: CASSLSGPSRTNEQFF. CDR3 DNA: TGTGCCAGCAGTTTATCGGGCCCTAGCAGGACCAATGAGCAGTTCTTC.

The chain has TRBV7-6 and TRBJ1-6, with 8 positions matching TRBD1. V shed 5 bases and J 8 bases; nucleotides not matched to a gene: 5. The CDR3 contains 14 residues. CDR1 and CDR2 (germline): SGHVS, FNYEAQ. The CDR3 here is CASSRDRGDSPLHF. In DNA, the CDR3 is TGTGCCAGCAGCCGTGACAGGGGAGATTCACCCCTCCACTTT.

This clone was seen a few times. The chain uses TRBV12-5 and TRBJ1-5; D may be TRBD1 (6 bases). Looked up from germline, CDR1 is LGHNT and CDR2 is FRNRAP. V gave up 0 bases and J gave up 9 bases, with 21 bases separating them. This CDR3 has 17 amino acids. DNA for the CDR3: TGTGCTAGTGGTTTGGTACCAGCAAACAGGCCACAGGGGCCCCAGCATTTT. Translated, it gives CASGLVPANRPQGPQHF.

Here the CDR3 reads CASSLGGGVLTDTQYF. The CDR3 DNA reads as TGTGCCAGCAGCCTAGGGGGGGGTGTGCTCACAGATACGCAGTATTTT. The chain is built from TRBV7-2 and TRBJ2-3, with D possibly being TRBD2 (7 bases). Trimming pared 5 bases from V and 2 bases from J, leaving 17 bases between. CDR1 is SGHTA and CDR2 is FQGNSA in the germline V gene. The CDR3 spans 16 residues.

This chain links TRBV5-1 with TRBJ1-5, with 7 bases fitting TRBD1. Germline loops: CDR1 SGHRS, CDR2 YFSETQ. The CDR3 length is 18 residues. J lost 4 bases, V lost 2 bases, and 15 bases had no gene match. DNA of the CDR3: TGCGCCAGCAGCTTTTCTCCCCAGCGGCAGGGGGTAAATCAGCCCCAGCATTTT. It is translated as CASSFSPQRQGVNQPQHF.

The rearrangement joins TRBV9 to TRBJ2-7, with D possibly being TRBD2 (7 bases). The CDR3 has 15 amino acids. Germline CDR1 is SGDLS and CDR2 is YYNGEE. Between the trimmed V and J ends, which lost 0 bases and 4 bases, there was a span of 14 bases. CDR3 nucleotide sequence: TGTGCCAGCAGCGTAGAGGCGGGGGCGGTATACGAGCAGTACTTC. Protein sequence: CASSVEAGAVYEQYF.

V gene TRBV28 combines with J gene TRBJ2-5, with 8 nucleotides matching TRBD2. CDR3 size: 14 residues. With 10 bases clipped from V and 2 bases from J, the junction kept 9 bases outside the gene matches. Germline-derived CDR1 and CDR2 are MDHEN and SYDVKM. As DNA, the CDR3 is TGTGCCACCCGGTTAGCGGGGCCGCAAGAGACCCAGTACTTC. It codes for CATRLAGPQETQYF.

This clone has just a few counts. The CDR3 DNA reads as TGTGCCATCAGCGACGGACAGGGGCGAGGAGCGGGGGATGGCTACACCTTC. Translated: CAISDGQGRGAGDGYTF. The chain carries TRBV10-3 and TRBJ1-2; 9 positions match TRBD1. The CDR3 spans 17 residues. V dropped 6 bases and J dropped 6; count of bases not matched to a gene: 17. The germline V gene has CDR1 ENHRY and CDR2 SYGVKD.

The rearrangement uses TRBV6-5 and TRBJ1-4, with TRBD1 identical over 9 bases. This CDR3 comprises 14 residues. Germline loops: CDR1 MNHEY, CDR2 SVGAGI. V shed 6 bases, J shed 13 bases, and the junction held 12 bases outside the gene matches. Written as DNA, the CDR3 is TGTGCCAGCAGCGGACAGGGGACCCTCGGCGGACTGTTTTTT. Its translation is CASSGQGTLGGLFF.

Details on this clone: A much larger clone lies one base from this, so it may be a read error. V gene TRBV5-4 combines with J gene TRBJ1-2; 9 nucleotides align to TRBD1. This CDR3 region has 14 residues. Germline V gene data show CDR1 as SGHNT and CDR2 as YYREEE (reference sequence). V dropped 4 bases and J dropped 4; count of bases not matched to a gene: 5. The CDR3, as DNA: TGTGCCAGCAGCCCGGGACAGGGTGGCTATGGCTACACCTTC. Translation gives CASSPGQGGYGYTF.

The chain uses TRBV5-5 and TRBJ2-7, with 9 bases matching TRBD1. Trimming took 6 bases from V and 4 from J; bases not matched to a gene: 8. The length of the CDR3 is 14 residues. CDR1 is SGHKS and CDR2 is YYEKEE in the germline V gene (reference sequence). Here the CDR3 DNA reads TGTGCCAGCACCCTAGGGACAGGGAGGTACGAGCAGTACTTC. This gives the protein CASTLGTGRYEQYF.

This clone showed up just once. V gene TRBV27 combines with J gene TRBJ2-4, with 10 bases identical to TRBD1. CDR1 is MNHEY and CDR2 is SMNVEV in the germline V gene (reference sequence). This CDR3 spans 17 amino acids. The trim removed 5 bases at V and 3 bases at J, leaving 10 bases unmatched. CDR3 residues: CASSVTRTGGGKNIQYF. CDR3 DNA: TGTGCCAGCAGTGTCACCCGGACAGGGGGAGGCAAAAACATTCAGTACTTC.

Details on this clone: The junction departs from the called germline gene at one end, perhaps through a read error. The J gene is TRBJ1-2, the V gene TRBV19; D perhaps matches TRBD1 (5 bases). Germline CDR1 and CDR2: LNHDA and SQIVND (reference sequence). The CDR3 has 13 amino acids. The CDR3 coding sequence is TGTCCCAGTAACGACCGGGGGGGGTCCGGCTACACCTTC. Translated: CPSNDRGGSGYTF.